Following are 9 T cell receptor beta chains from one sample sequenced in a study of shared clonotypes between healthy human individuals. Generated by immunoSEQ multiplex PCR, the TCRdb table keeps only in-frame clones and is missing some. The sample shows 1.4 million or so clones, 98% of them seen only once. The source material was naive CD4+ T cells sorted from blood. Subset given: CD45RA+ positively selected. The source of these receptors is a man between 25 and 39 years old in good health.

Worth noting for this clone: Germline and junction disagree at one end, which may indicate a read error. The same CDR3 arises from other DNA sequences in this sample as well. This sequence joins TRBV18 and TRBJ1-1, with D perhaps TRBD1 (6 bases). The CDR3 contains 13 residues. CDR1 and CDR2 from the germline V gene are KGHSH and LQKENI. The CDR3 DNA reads TGTGCCAGCTCTCCACAGGGAAGCACTGAAGCTTTCTTT. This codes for CASSPQGSTEAFF. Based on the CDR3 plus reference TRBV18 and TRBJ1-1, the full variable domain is NAGVMQNPRHLVRRRGQEARLRCSPMKGHSHVYWYRQLPEEGLKFMVYLQKENIIDESGMPKERFSAEFPKEGPSILRIQQVVRGDSAAYFCASSPQGSTEAFFGQGTRLTVV.

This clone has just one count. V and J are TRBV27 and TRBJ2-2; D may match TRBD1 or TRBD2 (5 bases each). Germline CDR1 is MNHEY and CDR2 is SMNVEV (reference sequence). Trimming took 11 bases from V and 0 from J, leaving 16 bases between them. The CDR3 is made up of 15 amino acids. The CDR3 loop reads CAAGSSGSNTGELFF. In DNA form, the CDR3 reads TGTGCCGCAGGGTCCTCGGGGTCGAACACCGGGGAGCTGTTTTTT.

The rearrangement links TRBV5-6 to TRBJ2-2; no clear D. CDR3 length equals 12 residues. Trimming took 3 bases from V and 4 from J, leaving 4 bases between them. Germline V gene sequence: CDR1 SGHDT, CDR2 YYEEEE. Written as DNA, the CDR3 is TGTGCCAGCAGCTACACCACCGGGGAGCTGTTTTTT. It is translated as CASSYTTGELFF.

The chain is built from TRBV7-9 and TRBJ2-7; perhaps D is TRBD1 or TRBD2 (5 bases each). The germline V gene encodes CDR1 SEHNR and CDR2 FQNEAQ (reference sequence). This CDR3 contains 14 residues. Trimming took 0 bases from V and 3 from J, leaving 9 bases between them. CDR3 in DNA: TGTGCCAGCAGCTTAGCAGGGGACGGCTACGAGCAGTACTTC. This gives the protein CASSLAGDGYEQYF.

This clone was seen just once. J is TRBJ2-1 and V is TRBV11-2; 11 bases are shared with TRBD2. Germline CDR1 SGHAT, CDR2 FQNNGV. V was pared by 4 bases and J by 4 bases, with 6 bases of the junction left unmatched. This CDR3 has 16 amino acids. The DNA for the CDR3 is TGTGCCAGCAGCTCTCTGGGGACTAGCGGATACAATGAGCAGTTCTTC. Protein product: CASSSLGTSGYNEQFF.

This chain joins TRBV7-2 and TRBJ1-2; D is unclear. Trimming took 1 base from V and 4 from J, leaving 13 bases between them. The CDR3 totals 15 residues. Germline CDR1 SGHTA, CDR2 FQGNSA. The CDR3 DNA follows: TGTGCCAGCAGCTTAGATCCCCAGCCATTCTATGGCTACACCTTC. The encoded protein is CASSLDPQPFYGYTF.

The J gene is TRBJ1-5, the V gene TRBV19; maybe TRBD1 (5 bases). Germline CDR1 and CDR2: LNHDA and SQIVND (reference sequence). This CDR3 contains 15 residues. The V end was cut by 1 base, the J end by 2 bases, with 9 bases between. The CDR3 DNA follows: TGTGCCAGTAGTATAGTTTCCAGGGGCAATCAGCCCCAGCATTTT. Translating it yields CASSIVSRGNQPQHF. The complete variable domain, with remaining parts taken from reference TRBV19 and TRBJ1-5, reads DGGITQSPKYLFRKEGQNVTLSCEQNLNHDAMYWYRQDPGQGLRLIYYSQIVNDFQKGDIAEGYSVSREKKESFPLTVTSAQKNPTAFYLCASSIVSRGNQPQHFGDGTRLSIL.

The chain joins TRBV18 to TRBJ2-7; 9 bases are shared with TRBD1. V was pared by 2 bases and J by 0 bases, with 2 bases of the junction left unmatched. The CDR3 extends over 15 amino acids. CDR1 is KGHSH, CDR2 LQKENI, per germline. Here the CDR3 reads CASSPGQGISYEQYF. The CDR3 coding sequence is TGTGCCAGCTCACCAGGACAGGGGATCTCCTACGAGCAGTACTTC. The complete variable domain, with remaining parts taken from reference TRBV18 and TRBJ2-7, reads NAGVMQNPRHLVRRRGQEARLRCSPMKGHSHVYWYRQLPEEGLKFMVYLQKENIIDESGMPKERFSAEFPKEGPSILRIQQVVRGDSAAYFCASSPGQGISYEQYFGPGTRLTVT.

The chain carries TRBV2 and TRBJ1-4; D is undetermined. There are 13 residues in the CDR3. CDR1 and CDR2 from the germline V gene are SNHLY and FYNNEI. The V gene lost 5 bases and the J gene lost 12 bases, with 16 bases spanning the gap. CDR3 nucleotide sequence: TGTGCCAGCAGTCTCGTATTGATGGGAGAACTGTTTTTT. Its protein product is CASSLVLMGELFF.